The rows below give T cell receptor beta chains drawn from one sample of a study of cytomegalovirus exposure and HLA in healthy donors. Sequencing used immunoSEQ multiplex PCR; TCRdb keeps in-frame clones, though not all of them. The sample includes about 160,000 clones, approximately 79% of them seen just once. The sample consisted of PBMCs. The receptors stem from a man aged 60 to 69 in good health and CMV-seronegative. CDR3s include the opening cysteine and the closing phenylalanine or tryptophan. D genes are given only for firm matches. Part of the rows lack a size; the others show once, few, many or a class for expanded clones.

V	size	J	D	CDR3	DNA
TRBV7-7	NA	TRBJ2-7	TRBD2	CASSPTPPGGSYEQYF	TGTGCCAGCAGCCCTACCCCACCGGGGGGTTCCTACGAGCAGTACTTC
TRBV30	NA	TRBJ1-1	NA	CAWRGVQGRGMNTEAFF	TGTGCCTGGAGGGGGGTACAGGGAAGGGGAATGAACACTGAAGCTTTCTTT
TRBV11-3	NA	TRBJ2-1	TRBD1	CASRGQGGNEQFF	TGTGCCAGCAGGGGACAGGGGGGGAATGAGCAGTTCTTC
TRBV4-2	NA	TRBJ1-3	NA	CASSQERRGTIYF	TGTGCCAGCAGCCAAGAGCGACGCGGCACCATATATTTT
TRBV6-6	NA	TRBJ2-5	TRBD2	CASKTGGQETQYF	TGTGCCAGCAAAACGGGGGGACAAGAGACCCAGTACTTC
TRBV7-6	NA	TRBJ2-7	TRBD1	CASSPRQGSTYEQYF	TGTGCCAGCAGCCCACGACAGGGATCCACCTACGAGCAGTACTTC
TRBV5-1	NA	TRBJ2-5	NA	CASSPVPGQQETQYF	TGCGCCAGCAGCCCGGTGCCAGGACAACAAGAGACCCAGTACTTC
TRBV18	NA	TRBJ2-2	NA	CASSPTGTSNTGELFF	TGTGCCAGCTCACCGACCGGGACATCGAACACCGGGGAGCTGTTTTTT
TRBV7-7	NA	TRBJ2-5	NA	CASSPRTTQETQYF	TGTGCCAGCAGCCCTAGGACTACACAAGAGACCCAGTACTTC
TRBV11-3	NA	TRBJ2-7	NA	CASSLAVGRNPTGYEQYF	TGTGCCAGCAGCTTAGCAGTCGGGAGAAACCCCACCGGCTACGAGCAGTACTTC
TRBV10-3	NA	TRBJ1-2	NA	CAIKNRDIDGYTF	TGTGCCATCAAGAACAGGGATATCGATGGCTACACCTTC
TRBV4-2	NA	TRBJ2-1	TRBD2	CASSQDETSGFNEQFF	TGTGCCAGCAGCCAAGATGAAACTAGCGGATTCAATGAGCAGTTCTTC
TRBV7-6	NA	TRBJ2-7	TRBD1	CASSWGIRDSSYEQYF	TGTGCCAGCAGCTGGGGTATCCGGGACAGCTCCTACGAGCAGTACTTC
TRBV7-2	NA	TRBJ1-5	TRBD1	CASSLGDRVSNQPQHF	TGTGCCAGCAGCTTAGGGGACAGGGTTAGCAATCAGCCCCAGCATTTT
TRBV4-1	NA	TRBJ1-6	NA	CASSQDPTGTGSNSPLHF	TGCGCCAGCAGCCAAGATCCCACAGGGACGGGATCAAATTCACCCCTCCACTTT
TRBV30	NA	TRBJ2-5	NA	CAWSVQLAETQYF	TGTGCCTGGAGTGTACAATTAGCGGAGACCCAGTACTTC
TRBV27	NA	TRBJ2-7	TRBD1	CASSLRAGGSYEQYF	TGTGCCAGCAGTTTAAGGGCAGGGGGTTCCTACGAGCAGTACTTC
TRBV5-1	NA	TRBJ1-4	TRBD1	CASSPRQGPATNEKLFF	TGCGCCAGCAGCCCTAGACAGGGCCCTGCAACTAATGAAAAACTGTTTTTT
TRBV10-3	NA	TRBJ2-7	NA	CAISDAGPNYEQYF	TGTGCCATCAGTGACGCGGGACCGAACTACGAGCAGTACTTC
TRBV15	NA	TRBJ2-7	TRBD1	CATSRGTGSYEQYF	TGTGCCACCAGCAGGGGGACAGGGTCCTACGAGCAGTACTTC
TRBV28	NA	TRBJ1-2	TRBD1	CASRPTGGSYGYTF	TGTGCCAGCAGGCCGACAGGGGGCAGCTATGGCTACACCTTC
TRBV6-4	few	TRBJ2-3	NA	CASSDSGRTADTQYF	TGTGCCAGCAGTGACTCGGGGAGAACTGCAGATACGCAGTATTTT
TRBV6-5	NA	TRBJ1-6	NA	CASSYLQDYSPLHF	TGTGCCAGCAGTTACTTACAAGACTACTCACCCCTCCACTTT
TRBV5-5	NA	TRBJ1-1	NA	CASSQGLNTEAFF	TGTGCCAGCAGCCAGGGTTTGAACACTGAAGCTTTCTTT
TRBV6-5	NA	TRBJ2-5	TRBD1	CASLAAGTGQETQYF	TGTGCCAGCCTCGCAGCCGGGACAGGTCAAGAGACCCAGTACTTC
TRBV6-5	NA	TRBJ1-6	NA	CASSYSNRPGSPLHF	TGTGCCAGCAGTTACTCGAACAGGCCCGGTTCACCCCTCCACTTT
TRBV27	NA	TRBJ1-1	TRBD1	CASSSGQLNTEAFF	TGTGCCAGCAGTTCGGGACAGTTGAACACTGAAGCTTTCTTT
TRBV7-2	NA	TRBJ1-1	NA	CASSLTPNTEAFF	TGTGCCAGCAGTTTAACACCGAACACTGAAGCTTTCTTT
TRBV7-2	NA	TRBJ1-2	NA	CASSLEGPGVGYTF	TGTGCCAGCAGCTTAGAGGGTCCAGGGGTCGGCTACACCTTC
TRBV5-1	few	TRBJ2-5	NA	CASTLNEETQYF	TGCGCCAGCACCCTTAATGAAGAGACCCAGTACTTC
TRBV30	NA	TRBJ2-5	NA	CAWSVGGSETQYF	TGTGCCTGGAGTGTGGGGGGTTCAGAGACCCAGTACTTC
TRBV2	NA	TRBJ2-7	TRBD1	CASSDRDSLSYEQYF	TGTGCCAGCAGTGACCGGGACAGCCTTTCCTACGAGCAGTACTTC
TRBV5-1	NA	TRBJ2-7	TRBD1	CASSSLGGPYEQYF	TGCGCCAGCAGCTCCCTAGGGGGCCCTTACGAGCAGTACTTC
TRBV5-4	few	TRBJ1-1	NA	CASSLDSRGTTEAFF	TGTGCCAGCAGCTTGGACAGTAGGGGTACGACTGAAGCTTTCTTT
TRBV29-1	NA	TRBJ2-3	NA	CSVDLGSWGTDTQYF	TGCAGCGTTGATCTCGGGTCTTGGGGCACAGATACGCAGTATTTT